This T cell receptor (beta chain) came from a study of post-analysis software for immune sequencing data (dated by TCRdb to 2015 to 2017). Background for the entire study: Recorded disease courses included relapsing-remitting, secondary progressive and progressive-relapsing multiple sclerosis, with some patients lacking subtype annotation. The patient repertoires were set against about 12 previously published healthy control repertoires from donors whose ages ranged from roughly 6 to 25 years. A subset of samples was prepared in parallel using single-end sample barcoding, then pooled and co-amplified after Illumina adapter ligation. Summary of the overall study and its limitations: When samples were clustered directly using the F measure, samples prepared in the same batch co-clustered strongly, which prompted a batch-effect correction. Patients showed significantly higher frequencies than controls for five TRBV segments, among them TRBV5-6, TRBV5-1 and TRBV20-1. Significantly lower normalized Chao1 diversity was found in multiple sclerosis patients than in controls, suggesting substantial peripheral T-cell clonal expansion. The multiple sclerosis patient group was slightly younger than the control group.

To demonstrate the VDJtools post-analysis software, the study profiled TCR beta repertoires from the peripheral blood of under 15 young patients with multiple sclerosis. The multiple sclerosis patients were children and adolescents ranging in age from roughly 6 to 16 years. Clipping removes 3 bases from V and 0 bases from J, with 1 as the unmatched junction base count. The CDR3 measures 16 amino acids from cysteine to phenylalanine. Solely the CDR3 DNA is kept, with 48 bases framed from the first base. CDR1 and CDR2 were assigned from the germline V gene as SGHRS and YFSETQ. The receptor library was made with PCR. The instrument was an Illumina HiSeq 2500. To reduce PCR and sequencing biases, unique molecular identifiers were built into the TCR beta cDNA libraries. Some 500,000 cDNA molecules were obtained per 1 to 10 million input T cells, so each molecule approximated one T cell. The patient libraries were prepared and sequenced using the same protocol as the earlier healthy control dataset. Within a given batch, samples were prepared together, multiplexed and sequenced on the same HiSeq lane. As for the authors' bioinformatics: Raw barcoded reads were processed with MIGEC, discarding single-read molecular identifier groups before consensus assembly and CDR3 extraction. VDJtools was used for post-analysis of the clonotype tables, with diversity normalized by down-sampling every dataset to the smallest sample size. Repertoire overlap clustering matched CDR3 amino acid but not nucleotide sequences to correct batch-related cross-sample contamination. TCRdb cleaned the public reads at Q25 with fastp, built clones with MiXCR and kept in-frame beta chains. Here each entry gathers all rows of one CDR3 protein and keeps the most common genes and DNA. These V and J calls are TCRdb output, not the study's own analysis. The sample has hundreds of thousands of distinct CDR3 sequences on record, roughly 47% of them singletons. In total, the top ten clones hold about 1.5% of the sample.

Worth noting for this clonotype: It has no known antigen specificity. No base-level quality is on record; no much larger clone is a single base apart.

What was sequenced was blood. This receptor chain uses TRBV5-1 and TRBJ2-6; TRBD1 lines up with 9 middle nucleotides. This TCR derives from a girl aged 10-17 years with multiple sclerosis. At the DNA level, the sequence is TGCGCCAGCAGCTGGACAGGGGCCTCTGGGGCCAACGTCCTGACTTTC. Its coded protein is CASSWTGASGANVLTF.